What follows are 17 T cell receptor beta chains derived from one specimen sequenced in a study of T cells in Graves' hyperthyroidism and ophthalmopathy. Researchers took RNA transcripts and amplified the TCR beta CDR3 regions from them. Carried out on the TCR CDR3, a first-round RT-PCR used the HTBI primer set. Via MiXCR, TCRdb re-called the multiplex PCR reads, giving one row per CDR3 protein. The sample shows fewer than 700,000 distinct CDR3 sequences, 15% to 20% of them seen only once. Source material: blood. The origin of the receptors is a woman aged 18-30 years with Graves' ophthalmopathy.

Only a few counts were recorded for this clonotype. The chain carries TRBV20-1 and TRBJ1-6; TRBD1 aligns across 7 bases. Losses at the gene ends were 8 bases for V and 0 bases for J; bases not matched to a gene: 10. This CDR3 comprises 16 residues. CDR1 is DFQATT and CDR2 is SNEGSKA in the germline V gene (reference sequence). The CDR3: CSCQGGQSSYNSPLHF. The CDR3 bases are TGCAGTTGTCAGGGGGGCCAAAGCTCCTATAATTCACCCCTCCACTTT.

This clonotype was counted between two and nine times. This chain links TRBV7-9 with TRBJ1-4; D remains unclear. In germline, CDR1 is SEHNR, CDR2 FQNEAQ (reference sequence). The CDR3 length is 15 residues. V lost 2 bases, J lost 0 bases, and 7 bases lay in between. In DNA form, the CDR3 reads TGTGCCAGCAGCTTATCAGGAACAACTAATGAAAAACTGTTTTTT. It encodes CASSLSGTTNEKLFF. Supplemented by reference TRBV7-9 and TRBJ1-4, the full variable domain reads DTGVSQNPRHKITKRGQNVTFRCDPISEHNRLYWYRQTLGQGPEFLTYFQNEAQLEKSRLLSDRFSAERPKGSFSTLEIQRTEQGDSAMYLCASSLSGTTNEKLFFGSGTQLSVL.

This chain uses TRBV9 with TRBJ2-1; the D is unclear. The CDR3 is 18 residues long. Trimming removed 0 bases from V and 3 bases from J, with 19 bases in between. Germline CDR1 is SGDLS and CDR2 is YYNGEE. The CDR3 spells CASSVEPTGEDFYNEQFF. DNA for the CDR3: TGTGCCAGCAGCGTAGAGCCGACGGGTGAGGATTTCTACAATGAGCAGTTCTTC.

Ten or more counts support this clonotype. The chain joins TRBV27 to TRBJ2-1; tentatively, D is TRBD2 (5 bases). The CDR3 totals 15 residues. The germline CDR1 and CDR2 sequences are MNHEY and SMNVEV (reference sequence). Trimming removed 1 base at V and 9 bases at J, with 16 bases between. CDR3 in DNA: TGTGCCAGCAGTTTATTGACCGTAACAACTAGTGAGCAGTTCTTC. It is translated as CASSLLTVTTSEQFF.

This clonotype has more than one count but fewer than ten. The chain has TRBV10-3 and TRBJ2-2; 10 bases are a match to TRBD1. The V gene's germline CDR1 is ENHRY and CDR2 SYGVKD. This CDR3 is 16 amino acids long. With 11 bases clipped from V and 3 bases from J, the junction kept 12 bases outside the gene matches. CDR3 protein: CASHLRGTGDTGELFF. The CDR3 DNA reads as TGTGCCTCCCACCTCCGGGGGACAGGGGACACCGGGGAGCTGTTTTTT.

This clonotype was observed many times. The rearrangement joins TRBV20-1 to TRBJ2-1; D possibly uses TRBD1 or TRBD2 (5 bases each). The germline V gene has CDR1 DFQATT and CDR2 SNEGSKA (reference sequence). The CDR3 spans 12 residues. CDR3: CRPGPDNNEQFF. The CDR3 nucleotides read TGCAGGCCGGGACCAGACAACAATGAGCAGTTCTTC.

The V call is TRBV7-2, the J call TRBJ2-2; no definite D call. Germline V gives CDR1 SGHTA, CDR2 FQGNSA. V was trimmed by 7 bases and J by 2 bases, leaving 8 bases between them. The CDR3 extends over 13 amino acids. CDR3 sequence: CASTPLNTGELFF. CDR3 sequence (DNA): TGTGCCAGCACCCCTCTCAACACCGGGGAGCTGTTTTTT.

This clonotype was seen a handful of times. The CDR3 sequence is CASRKTGVEKLFF. The CDR3 DNA is TGTGCCAGCAGGAAAACAGGGGTCGAAAAACTGTTTTTT. The chain employs TRBV6-1 and TRBJ1-4; 7 nucleotides line up with TRBD1. The junction had 6 bases not matched to a gene; V was cut back by 6 bases and J by 8 bases. The CDR3 is made up of 13 amino acids. Germline values: CDR1 MNHNS, CDR2 SASEGT.

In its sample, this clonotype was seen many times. CDR3 nucleotides: TGTGCCAGCAGCCAGGAAGGACTAGCGACCGACGAGCAGTTCTTC. Its protein product is CASSQEGLATDEQFF. The chain links TRBV3-1 to TRBJ2-1; the match to TRBD2 covers 9 bases. CDR1 and CDR2 (germline): LGHDT, YNNKEL (reference sequence). The CDR3 sequence is 15 residues long. J lost 10 bases, V lost 3 bases, and 10 bases had no gene match.

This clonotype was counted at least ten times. The CDR3 nucleotides are TGTGCCTGGAGTGTACCAGGGGAAGCTCTATTGGATGGCTACACCTTC. This sequence encodes CAWSVPGEALLDGYTF. V usage is TRBV30 and J usage is TRBJ1-2, with D possibly matching TRBD1 (6 bases). V was cut by 0 bases and J by 6 bases, with 20 bases left in between. This CDR3 is built from 16 residues. Germline V CDR1 and CDR2: GTSNPN, SVGIG (reference sequence).

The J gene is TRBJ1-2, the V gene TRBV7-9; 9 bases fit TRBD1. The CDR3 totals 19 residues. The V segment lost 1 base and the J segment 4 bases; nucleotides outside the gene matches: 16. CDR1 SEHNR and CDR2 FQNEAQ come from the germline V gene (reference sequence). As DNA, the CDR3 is TGTGCCAGCAGCTTAGGGCCCCGGACAGGGGTGTTGTCCACCTATGGCTACACCTTC. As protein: CASSLGPRTGVLSTYGYTF.

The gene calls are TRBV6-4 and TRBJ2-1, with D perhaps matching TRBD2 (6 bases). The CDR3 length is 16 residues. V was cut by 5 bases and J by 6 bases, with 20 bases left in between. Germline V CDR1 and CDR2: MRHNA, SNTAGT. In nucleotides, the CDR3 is TGTGCCAGCAGTCGAGGCGGGGAATCGGTAGCCAATGAGCAGTTCTTC. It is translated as CASSRGGESVANEQFF.

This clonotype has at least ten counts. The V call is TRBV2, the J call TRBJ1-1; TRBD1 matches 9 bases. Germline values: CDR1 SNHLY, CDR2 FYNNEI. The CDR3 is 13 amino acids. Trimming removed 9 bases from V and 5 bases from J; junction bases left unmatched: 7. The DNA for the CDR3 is TGTGCCAGAAAGAGGGACAGGGATACTGAAGCTTTCTTT. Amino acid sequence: CARKRDRDTEAFF.

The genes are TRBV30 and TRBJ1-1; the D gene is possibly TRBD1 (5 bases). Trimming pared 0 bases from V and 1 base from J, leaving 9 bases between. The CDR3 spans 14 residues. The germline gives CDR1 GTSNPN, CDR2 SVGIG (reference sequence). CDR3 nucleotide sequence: TGTGCCTGGAGTGTGGGGGATTGGAACACTGAAGCTTTCTTT. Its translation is CAWSVGDWNTEAFF. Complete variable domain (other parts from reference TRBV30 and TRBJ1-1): SQTIHQWPATLVQPVGSPLSLECTVEGTSNPNLYWYRQAAGRGLQLLFYSVGIGQISSEVPQNLSASRPQDRQFILSSKKLLLSDSGFYLCAWSVGDWNTEAFFGQGTRLTVV.

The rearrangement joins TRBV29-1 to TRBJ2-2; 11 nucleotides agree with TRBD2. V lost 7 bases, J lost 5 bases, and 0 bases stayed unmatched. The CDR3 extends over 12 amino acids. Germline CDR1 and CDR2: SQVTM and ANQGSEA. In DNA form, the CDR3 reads TGCAGCGGGACTAGCGGGACCGGGGAGCTGTTTTTT. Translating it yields CSGTSGTGELFF.

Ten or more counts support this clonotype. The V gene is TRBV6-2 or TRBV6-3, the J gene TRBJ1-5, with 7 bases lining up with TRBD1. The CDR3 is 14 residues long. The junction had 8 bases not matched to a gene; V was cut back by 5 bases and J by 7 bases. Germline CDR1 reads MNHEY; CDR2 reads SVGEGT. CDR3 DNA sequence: TGTGCCAGCAGTCGTCAGGGGGGCTGGCAGCCCCAGCATTTT. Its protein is CASSRQGGWQPQHF.

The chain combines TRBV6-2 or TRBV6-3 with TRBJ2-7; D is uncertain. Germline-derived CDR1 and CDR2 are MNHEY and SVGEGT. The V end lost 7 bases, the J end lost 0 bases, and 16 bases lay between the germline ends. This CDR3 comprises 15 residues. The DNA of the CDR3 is TGTGCCAGCAATCCGGACGAGGAGAGCTCCTACGAGCAGTACTTC. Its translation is CASNPDEESSYEQYF.